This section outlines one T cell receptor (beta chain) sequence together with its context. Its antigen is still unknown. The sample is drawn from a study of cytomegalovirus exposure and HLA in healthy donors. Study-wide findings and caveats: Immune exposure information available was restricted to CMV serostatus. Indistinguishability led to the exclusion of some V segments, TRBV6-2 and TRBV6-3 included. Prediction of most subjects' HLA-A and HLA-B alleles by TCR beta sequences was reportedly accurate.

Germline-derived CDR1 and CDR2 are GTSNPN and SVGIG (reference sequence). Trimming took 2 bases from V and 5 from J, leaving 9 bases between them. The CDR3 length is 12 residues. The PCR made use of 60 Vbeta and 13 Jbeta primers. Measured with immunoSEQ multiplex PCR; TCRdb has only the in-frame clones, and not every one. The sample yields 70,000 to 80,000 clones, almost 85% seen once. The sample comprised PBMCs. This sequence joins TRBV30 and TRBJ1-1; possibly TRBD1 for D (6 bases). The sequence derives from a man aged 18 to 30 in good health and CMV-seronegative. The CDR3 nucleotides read TGTGCCTGGAGTAGGGACACAACTGAAGCTTTCTTT. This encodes CAWSRDTTEAFF. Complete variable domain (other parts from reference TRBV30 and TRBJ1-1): SQTIHQWPATLVQPVGSPLSLECTVEGTSNPNLYWYRQAAGRGLQLLFYSVGIGQISSEVPQNLSASRPQDRQFILSSKKLLLSDSGFYLCAWSRDTTEAFFGQGTRLTVV.